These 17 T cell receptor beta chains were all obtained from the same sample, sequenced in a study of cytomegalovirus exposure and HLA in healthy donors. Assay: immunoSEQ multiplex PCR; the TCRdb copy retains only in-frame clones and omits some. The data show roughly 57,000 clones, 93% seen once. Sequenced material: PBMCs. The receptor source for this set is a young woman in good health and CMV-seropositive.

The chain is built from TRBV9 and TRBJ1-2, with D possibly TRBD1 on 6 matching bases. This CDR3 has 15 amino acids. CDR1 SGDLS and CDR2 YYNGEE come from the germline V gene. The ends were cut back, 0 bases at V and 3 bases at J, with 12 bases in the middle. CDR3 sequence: CASSVDPPGDYGYTF. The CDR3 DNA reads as TGTGCCAGCAGCGTAGATCCCCCAGGGGACTATGGCTACACCTTC.

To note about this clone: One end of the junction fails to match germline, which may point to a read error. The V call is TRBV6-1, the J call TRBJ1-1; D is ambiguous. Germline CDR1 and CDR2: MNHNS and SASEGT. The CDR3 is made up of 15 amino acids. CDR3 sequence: CASSEVSGMNTEAFF. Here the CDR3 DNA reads TGTGCCAGCAGCGAAGTTAGCGGAATGAACACTGAAGCTTTCTTT.

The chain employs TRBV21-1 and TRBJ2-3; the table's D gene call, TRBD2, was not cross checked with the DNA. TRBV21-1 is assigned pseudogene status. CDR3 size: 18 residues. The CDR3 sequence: CASVPGTKHGNRTDTQYF. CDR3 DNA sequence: TGTGCCAGCGTCCCCGGGACTAAACACGGGAACCGCACAGATACGCAGTATTTT.

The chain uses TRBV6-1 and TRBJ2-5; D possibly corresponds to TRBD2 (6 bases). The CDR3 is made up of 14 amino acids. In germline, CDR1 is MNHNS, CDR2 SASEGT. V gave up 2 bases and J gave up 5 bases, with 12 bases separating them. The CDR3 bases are TGTGCCAGCAGTGAAAGGAGGGGTGCGGAGACCCAGTACTTC. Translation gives CASSERRGAETQYF.

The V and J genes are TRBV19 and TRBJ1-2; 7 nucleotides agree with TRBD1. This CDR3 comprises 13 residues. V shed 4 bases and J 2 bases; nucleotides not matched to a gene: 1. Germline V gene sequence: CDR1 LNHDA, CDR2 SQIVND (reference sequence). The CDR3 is CASSTGGNYGYTF. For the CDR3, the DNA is TGTGCCAGTAGTACAGGGGGAAACTATGGCTACACCTTC.

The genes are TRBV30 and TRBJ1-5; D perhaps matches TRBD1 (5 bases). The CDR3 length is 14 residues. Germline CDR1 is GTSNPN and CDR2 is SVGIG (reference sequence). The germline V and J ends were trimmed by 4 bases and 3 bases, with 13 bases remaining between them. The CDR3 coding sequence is TGTGCCTGGACTCCTAGGGGTTACAATCAGCCCCAGCATTTT. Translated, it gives CAWTPRGYNQPQHF.

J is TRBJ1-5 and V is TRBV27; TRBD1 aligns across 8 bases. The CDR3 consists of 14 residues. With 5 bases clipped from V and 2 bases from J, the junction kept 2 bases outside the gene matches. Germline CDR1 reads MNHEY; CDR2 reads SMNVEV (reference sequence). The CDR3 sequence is CASSATGGNQPQHF. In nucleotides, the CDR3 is TGTGCCAGCAGTGCGACAGGGGGCAATCAGCCCCAGCATTTT.

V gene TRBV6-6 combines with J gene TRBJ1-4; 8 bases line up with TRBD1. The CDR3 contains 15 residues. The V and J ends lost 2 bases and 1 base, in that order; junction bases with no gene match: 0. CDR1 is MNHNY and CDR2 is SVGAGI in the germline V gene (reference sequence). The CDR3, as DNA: TGTGCCAGCAGTTACGACAGGGGAACTAATGAAAAACTGTTTTTT. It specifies CASSYDRGTNEKLFF.

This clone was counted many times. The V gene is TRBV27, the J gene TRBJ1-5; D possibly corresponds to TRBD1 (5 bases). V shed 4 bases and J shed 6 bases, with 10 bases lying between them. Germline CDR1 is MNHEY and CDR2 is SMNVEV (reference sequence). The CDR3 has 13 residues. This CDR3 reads CASSWGESQPQHF. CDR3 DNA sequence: TGTGCCAGCAGTTGGGGGGAGTCTCAGCCCCAGCATTTT.

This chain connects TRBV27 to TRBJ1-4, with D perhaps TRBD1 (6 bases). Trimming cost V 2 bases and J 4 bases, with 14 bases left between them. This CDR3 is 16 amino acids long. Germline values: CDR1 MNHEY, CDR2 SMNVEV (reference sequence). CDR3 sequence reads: CASSLPPQGINEKLFF. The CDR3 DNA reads TGTGCCAGCAGTTTACCGCCTCAGGGGATTAATGAAAAACTGTTTTTT.

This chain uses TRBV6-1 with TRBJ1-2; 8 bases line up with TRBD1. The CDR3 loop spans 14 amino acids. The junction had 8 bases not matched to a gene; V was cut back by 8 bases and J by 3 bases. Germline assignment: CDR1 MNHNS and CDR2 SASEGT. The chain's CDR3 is CASREGQGDYGYTF. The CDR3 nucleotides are TGTGCCAGCCGGGAAGGACAGGGTGACTATGGCTACACCTTC.

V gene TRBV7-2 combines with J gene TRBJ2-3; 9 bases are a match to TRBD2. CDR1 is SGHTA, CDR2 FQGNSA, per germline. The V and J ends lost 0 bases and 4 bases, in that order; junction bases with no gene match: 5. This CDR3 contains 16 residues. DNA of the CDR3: TGTGCCAGCAGCTTAGCGCCCCTAGCGGGGCCAGATACGCAGTATTTT. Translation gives CASSLAPLAGPDTQYF.

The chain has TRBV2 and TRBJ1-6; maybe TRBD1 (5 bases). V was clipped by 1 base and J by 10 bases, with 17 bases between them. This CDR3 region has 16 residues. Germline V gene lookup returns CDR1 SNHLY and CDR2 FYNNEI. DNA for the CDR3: TGTGCCAGCAGTGAAGTTGGCAGGGAAGATCGGTCACCCCTCCACTTT. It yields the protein CASSEVGREDRSPLHF. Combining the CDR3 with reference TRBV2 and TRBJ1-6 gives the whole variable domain EPEVTQTPSHQVTQMGQEVILRCVPISNHLYFYWYRQILGQKVEFLVSFYNNEISEKSEIFDDQFSVERPDGSNFTLKIRSTKLEDSAMYFCASSEVGREDRSPLHFGNGTRLTVT.

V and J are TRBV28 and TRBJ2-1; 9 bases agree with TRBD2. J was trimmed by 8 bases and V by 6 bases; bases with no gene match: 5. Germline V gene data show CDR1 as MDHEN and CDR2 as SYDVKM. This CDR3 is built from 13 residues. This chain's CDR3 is CASRGGGAYEQFF. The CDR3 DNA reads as TGTGCCAGCAGGGGCGGGGGGGCTTATGAGCAGTTCTTC. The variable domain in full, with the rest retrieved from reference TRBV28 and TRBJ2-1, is DVKVTQSSRYLVKRTGEKVFLECVQDMDHENMFWYRQDPGLGLRLIYFSYDVKMKEKGDIPEGYSVSREKKERFSLILESASTNQTSMYLCASRGGGAYEQFFGPGTRLTVL.

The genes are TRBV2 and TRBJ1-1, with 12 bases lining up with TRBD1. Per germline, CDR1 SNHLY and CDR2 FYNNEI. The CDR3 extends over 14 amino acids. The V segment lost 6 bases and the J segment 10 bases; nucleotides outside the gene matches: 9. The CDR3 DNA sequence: TGTGCCAGCAGGGGCGAAGGGACAGGGGGCGTAGCTTTCTTT. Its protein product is CASRGEGTGGVAFF.

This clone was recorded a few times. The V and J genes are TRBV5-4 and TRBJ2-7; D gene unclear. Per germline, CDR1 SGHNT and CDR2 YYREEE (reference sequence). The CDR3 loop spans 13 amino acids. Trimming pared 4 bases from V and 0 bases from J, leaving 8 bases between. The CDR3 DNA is TGTGCCAGCAGCCCGACACGCTCCTACGAGCAGTACTTC. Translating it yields CASSPTRSYEQYF.

The DNA of the CDR3 is TGTGCCAGCAGCGCAGGTCCCGGCGCAAGAAACACCATATATTTT. Translating it yields CASSAGPGARNTIYF. V gene TRBV9 combines with J gene TRBJ1-3, with D hard to call. The V gene lost 3 bases and the J gene lost 5 bases, with 15 bases spanning the gap. This CDR3 has 15 amino acids. CDR1 and CDR2 (germline): SGDLS, YYNGEE.